The 2 T cell receptor beta chains reported below all come from one sample, sequenced in a study of hypomethylating agent response in myelodysplastic syndrome (dated by TCRdb to the early 2020s). To prepare the library, the immunoSEQ multiplex PCR assay was applied. This is the immuneACCESS table as TCRdb keeps it, with only in-frame sequences that have V and J called. A part of the clones is gone; compared with another copy, unresolved V genes explain less than half, and the rest is unexplained. Present in this sample are nearly 3,500 clones, 82% of which were seen just once. The ten largest clones add up to 25% to 30% of the sample. The starting material was bone marrow, obtained before or after starting hypomethylating agent treatment for myelodysplastic syndrome (not recorded which). These receptors came from a human donor with myelodysplastic syndrome.

This chain joins TRBV6-1 and TRBJ1-5; tentative D call: TRBD1 (5 bases). Trimming pared 0 bases from V and 6 bases from J, leaving 15 bases between. Germline V gene lookup returns CDR1 MNHNS and CDR2 SASEGT. The CDR3 is made up of 16 amino acids. The DNA for the CDR3 is TGTGCCAGCAGTGAAGCATTCGACAGCCTCGGTCAGCCCCAGCATTTT. Its translation: CASSEAFDSLGQPQHF.

This chain uses TRBV28 with TRBJ2-6; no clear D gene. CDR1 is MDHEN, CDR2 SYDVKM, per germline. The V end lost 4 bases, the J end lost 2 bases, and 3 bases lay between the germline ends. This CDR3 spans 13 amino acids. Written as DNA, the CDR3 is TGTGCCAGCAGTTCGGCTGGGGCCAACGTCCTGACTTTC. Translated, it gives CASSSAGANVLTF.